The 6 T cell receptor beta chains listed next were all sequenced from one sample in a study of T cell responses to AZD1222 COVID-19 vaccine. The method was immunoSEQ multiplex PCR; TCRdb's version includes in-frame clones alone and lacks a portion of them. Here the sample spans around 140,000 clones, around 92% being singletons. The source material was peripheral blood, sampled 28 days after the second AZD1222 dose. The receptors were sampled from an adult who received the AZD1222 COVID-19 vaccine.

The chain uses TRBV6-5 and TRBJ1-1; D gene unclear. Per germline, CDR1 MNHEY and CDR2 SVGAGI. This CDR3 is 13 amino acids long. Trimming left V 6 bases short and J 3 bases short, with 11 bases between. CDR3 amino acids: CASRGGLDTEAFF. The DNA of the CDR3 is TGTGCCAGCAGGGGTGGGTTGGACACTGAAGCTTTCTTT.

The CDR3 is CASSMRYEDTQYF. The DNA for the CDR3 is TGTGCCAGTAGTATGCGGTATGAAGATACGCAGTATTTT. This rearrangement joins TRBV19 to TRBJ2-3; D remains unclear. The germline V gene encodes CDR1 LNHDA and CDR2 SQIVND (reference sequence). The CDR3 consists of 13 residues. V lost 3 bases and J lost 5, with 9 bases in between.

The chain combines TRBV5-5 with TRBJ2-5; perhaps TRBD1 as D (5 bases). V lost 0 bases to trimming and J lost 1 base, with 13 bases between them. Germline V gives CDR1 SGHKS, CDR2 YYEKEE (reference sequence). This CDR3 region has 16 residues. The CDR3 is CASSLVQGPLQETQYF. As DNA, the CDR3 is TGTGCCAGCAGCTTGGTGCAGGGCCCCCTCCAAGAGACCCAGTACTTC.

The chain is built from TRBV7-8 and TRBJ1-2, with 12 bases that match TRBD1. Germline V gene data show CDR1 as SGHVS and CDR2 as FQNEAQ. J gave up 7 bases and V 5 bases, and 11 bases lay outside the gene matches. The CDR3 length is 16 residues. The CDR3 nucleotides read TGTGCCAGCAGCACCCAACCGGGACAGGGGGCGCGTGGCTACACCTTC. This gives the protein CASSTQPGQGARGYTF.

The V call is TRBV10-2, the J call TRBJ2-5; TRBD1 matches 8 bases. The CDR3 loop spans 15 amino acids. Germline assignment: CDR1 WSHSY and CDR2 SAAADI. V was clipped by 4 bases and J by 1 base; unmatched bases: 5. The CDR3, as DNA: TGCGCCAGCAGTGCAGGACAGGGACCCCAAGAGACCCAGTACTTC. Its translation: CASSAGQGPQETQYF.

DNA for the CDR3: TGTGCCAGCAGTGCACCGCAGGGAGGGACACCCTATGGCTACACCTTC. Translating it yields CASSAPQGGTPYGYTF. This chain links TRBV6-1 with TRBJ1-2; D might be TRBD1 (6 bases). The CDR3 consists of 16 residues. Germline V lookup: CDR1 MNHNS, CDR2 SASEGT. The V end lost 4 bases, the J end lost 4 bases, and 19 bases lay between the germline ends.